This T cell receptor beta chain was sequenced for a study of T cell responses to AZD1222 COVID-19 vaccine. Method: immunoSEQ multiplex PCR; TCRdb's copy keeps in-frame clones and lacks some. The sample has about 110,000 clones, over 75% seen once. This clone occurred a few times. The CDR3 extends over 12 amino acids. CDR1 is LNHDA and CDR2 is SQIVND in the germline V gene (reference sequence). The chain joins TRBV19 to TRBJ1-1; 12 nucleotides line up with TRBD1. The source was peripheral blood, collected on day 0 of MenACWY control vaccination. The clonotype originates from an adult in good health. The CDR3 loop is CGGQGAGTEAFF. Written as DNA, the CDR3 is TGTGGGGGACAGGGGGCGGGAACTGAAGCTTTCTTT.